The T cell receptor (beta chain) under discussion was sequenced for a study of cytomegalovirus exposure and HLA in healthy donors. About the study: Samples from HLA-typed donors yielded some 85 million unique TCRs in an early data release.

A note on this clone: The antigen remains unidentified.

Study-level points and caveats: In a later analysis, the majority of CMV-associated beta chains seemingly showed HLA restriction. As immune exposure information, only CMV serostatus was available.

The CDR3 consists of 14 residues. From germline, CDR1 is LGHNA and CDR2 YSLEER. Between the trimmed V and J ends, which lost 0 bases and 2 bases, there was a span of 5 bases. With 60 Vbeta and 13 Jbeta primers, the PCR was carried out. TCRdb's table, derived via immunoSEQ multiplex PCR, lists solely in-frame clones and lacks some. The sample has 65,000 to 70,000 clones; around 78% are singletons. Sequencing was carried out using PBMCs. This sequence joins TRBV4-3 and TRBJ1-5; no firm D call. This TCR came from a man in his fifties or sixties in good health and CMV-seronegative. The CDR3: CASSQEGGNQPQHF. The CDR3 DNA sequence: TGCGCCAGCAGCCAAGAGGGCGGCAATCAGCCCCAGCATTTT.